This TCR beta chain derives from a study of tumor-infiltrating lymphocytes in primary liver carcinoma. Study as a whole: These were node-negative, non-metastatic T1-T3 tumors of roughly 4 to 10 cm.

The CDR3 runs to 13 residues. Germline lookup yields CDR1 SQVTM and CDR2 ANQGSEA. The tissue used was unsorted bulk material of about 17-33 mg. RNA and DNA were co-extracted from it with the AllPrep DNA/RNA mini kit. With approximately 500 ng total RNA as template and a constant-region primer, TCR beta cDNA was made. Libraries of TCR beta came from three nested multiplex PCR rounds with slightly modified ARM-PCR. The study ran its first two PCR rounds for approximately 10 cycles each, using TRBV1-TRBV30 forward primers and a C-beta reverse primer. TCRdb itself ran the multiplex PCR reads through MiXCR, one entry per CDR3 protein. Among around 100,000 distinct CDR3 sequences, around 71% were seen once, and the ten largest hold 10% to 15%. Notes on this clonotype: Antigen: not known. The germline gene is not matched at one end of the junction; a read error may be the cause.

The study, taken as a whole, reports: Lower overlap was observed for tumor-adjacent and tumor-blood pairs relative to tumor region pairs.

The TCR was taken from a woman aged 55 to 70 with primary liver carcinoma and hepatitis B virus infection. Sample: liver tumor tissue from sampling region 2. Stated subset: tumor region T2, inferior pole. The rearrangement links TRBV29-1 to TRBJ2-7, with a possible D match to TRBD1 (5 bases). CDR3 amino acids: CSARTRGEYEKYF. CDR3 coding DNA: TGCAGTGCTAGGACAAGGGGCGAATACGAGAAGTACTTC.